This T cell receptor (beta chain) emerged from a study of Ad26.COV2.S vaccination and SARS-CoV-2 variants (dated by TCRdb to the early 2020s). Study-level background: Vaccine-arm donors were drawn from COV1001, a multicentre, randomized, double-blind, placebo-controlled phase I-IIa trial of Ad26.COV2.S in healthy adults. Sequencing of the TCRbeta repertoire served to evaluate the specificity and breadth of SARS-CoV-2-reactive T cell receptors following Ad26.COV2.S vaccination. Ad26.COV2.S was administered intramuscularly at 5 x 10^10 or 1 x 10^11 viral particles, either as a single shot or as two shots given 56 days apart. Throughout the experiments and outcome assessment, investigators stayed blinded to trial group allocation. The TCR-sequenced set comprised around 32 samples: around 20 Ad26.COV2.S vaccine recipients, 5 placebo recipients and 8 SARS-CoV-2 convalescent individuals. Trial participants were randomized into five groups of five: low-dose or high-dose Ad26.COV2.S given once or twice, or placebo on both occasions.

The immunoSEQ Assay was the method used to sequence TCRbeta CDR3 regions. After extraction, genomic DNA underwent amplification by bias-controlled multiplex PCR, followed by high-throughput sequencing. In the paper's pipeline: To quantify the absolute abundance of every unique TCRbeta CDR3 region, sequences were collapsed and filtered. T cell fraction was estimated by normalization of TCRbeta template counts to usable DNA, with usable DNA being measured through amplification of reference genes present in all nucleated cells. Repertoire TCRs were annotated as SARS-CoV-2-specific by exact matching of V gene, CDR3 amino acid sequence and J gene to a known reactive TCR set. The reference SARS-CoV-2 TCR set came from MIRA and was filtered for enrichment in COVID-19-positive ImmuneCODE repertoires, removing public or cross-reactive TCRs. Using the MIRA antigens, annotated TCRs were further analysed by specific ORF or by position within an ORF. Breadth was defined as annotated unique rearrangements over total unique productive rearrangements; depth was the summed frequency of those rearrangements. Group comparisons of TCR breadth used two-sided Wilcoxon rank-sum tests. The table was pulled from immuneACCESS by TCRdb, which kept in-frame rearrangements only. Such tables lose some clones; where checked, under half of the loss comes from unresolved V genes, and the rest has no known cause. V and J calls and clone size are as listed in that table; D and trimming were resolved from the DNA. In all, the sample holds 360,000 or so clones, and over 75% of those were seen once. Approximately 1.9% of the sample belongs to the ten largest clones.

A note on this clone: Its antigen target is currently unknown. Base qualities are not recorded, but no much larger clone differs from it by a single base.

What the research found in general, with its limitations: Comparing responses between vaccine doses or regimens was not something the study was powered to do. Vaccine and placebo recipients had comparable non-spike TCR breadth, which fits with the vaccine containing only spike. According to the authors, total T cell responses may have been underestimated by the TCR breadth and depth analyses. Ad26.COV2.S recipients had higher spike-specific TCR breadth than placebo recipients (P = 0.0014). After vaccination, substantial breadth of spike-specific CD8+ and CD4+ T cell responses was reported.

The germline V gene yields SGHRS for CDR1 and YFSETQ for CDR2. V and J are trimmed by 4 bases and 0 bases, and the gene matches miss 19 bases of the junction. Its CDR3 holds 21 amino acids, cysteine through phenylalanine. The only DNA kept is the CDR3, 63 bases in frame from the first base. Interpreted using the paper, the treatment or condition label stands for: some 20 received Ad26.COV2.S at low or high dose, single or two shots; several received placebo; per-sample allocation not given. Repertoires of vaccine and placebo recipients were sequenced from samples collected on day 63 after the first injection. Cohort 1b enrolled some 25 adults aged 18-55 years at a single site in Boston, USA, between 29 July and 7 August 2020. As a vaccine, Ad26.COV2.S was a replication-incompetent adenovirus type 26 vector that expressed a prefusion-stabilized SARS-CoV-2 spike protein derived from the original Wuhan strain.

The TCR sequence derives from a person aged 18 to 59 who received the Ad26.COV2.S COVID-19 vaccine or a placebo. This specimen consisted of peripheral blood, obtained in a trial of Ad26.COV2.S vaccine versus placebo. The chain was built from TRBV5-1 and TRBJ2-3; 11 of the junction bases match TRBD2. Here the CDR3 is given as CASSPTPVLAGGRASTDTQYF. The DNA reads as follows: TGCGCCAGCAGCCCGACGCCTGTGTTAGCGGGAGGGAGGGCTAGCACAGATACGCAGTATTTT.